This T cell receptor (beta chain) was identified during a study of cytomegalovirus exposure and HLA in healthy donors. The V gene's germline CDR1 is GTSNPN and CDR2 SVGIG (reference sequence). This CDR3 has 14 amino acids. V gave up 5 bases and J gave up 7 bases, with 17 bases separating them. Vbeta (60) and Jbeta (13) primers were used in the PCR. The protocol was immunoSEQ multiplex PCR, while the TCRdb copy is restricted to in-frame clones and leaves out a portion. The data show 120,000 or so clones, about 10% seen once. The rearrangement links TRBV30 to TRBJ2-2, with D possibly matching TRBD2 (6 bases). This receptor was identified in a woman between 18 and 29 years old in good health and CMV-seropositive. Sequenced material: PBMCs. The CDR3 is CAWGSISGGGELFF. Here the CDR3 DNA reads TGTGCCTGGGGGTCAATTTCCGGGGGCGGGGAGCTGTTTTTT.